This T cell receptor beta chain appears in the sequencing data of a study of shared clonotypes between healthy human individuals. This clone is a singleton in its sample. CDR3 length: 13 amino acids. Trimming stripped 2 bases from V and 3 bases from J, with 7 bases between. Looked up from germline, CDR1 is WNHNN and CDR2 is SYGVQD (reference sequence). Here immunoSEQ multiplex PCR was the method, and the copy in TCRdb shows in-frame clones only, minus some. The sample consists of a few million clones, around 94% of them appearing once. Sequencing was done on a sample of naive CD4+ T cells sorted from blood. Subset indicated: CD45RA+ positively selected. The receptor was derived from a man between 18 and 35 years old in good health. The chain links TRBV10-1 to TRBJ1-1, with D hard to call. CDR3 residues: CASSEVGDTEAFF. The DNA for the CDR3 is TGCGCCAGCAGTGAGGTCGGCGACACTGAAGCTTTCTTT.